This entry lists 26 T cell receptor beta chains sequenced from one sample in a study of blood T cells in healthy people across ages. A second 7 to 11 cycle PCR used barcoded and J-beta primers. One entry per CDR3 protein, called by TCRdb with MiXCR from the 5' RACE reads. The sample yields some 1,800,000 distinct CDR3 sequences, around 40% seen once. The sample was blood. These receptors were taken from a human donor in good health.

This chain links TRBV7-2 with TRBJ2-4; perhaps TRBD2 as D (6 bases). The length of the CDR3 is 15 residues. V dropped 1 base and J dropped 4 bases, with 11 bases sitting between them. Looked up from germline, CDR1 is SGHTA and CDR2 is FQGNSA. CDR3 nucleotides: TGTGCCAGCAGCTTAGACCGTGGGACTAAAAACATTCAGTACTTC. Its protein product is CASSLDRGTKNIQYF.

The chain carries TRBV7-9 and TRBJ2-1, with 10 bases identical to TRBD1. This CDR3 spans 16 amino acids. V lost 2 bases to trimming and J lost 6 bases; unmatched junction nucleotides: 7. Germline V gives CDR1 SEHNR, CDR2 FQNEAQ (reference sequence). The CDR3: CASSLSLRQGANEQFF. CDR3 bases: TGTGCCAGCAGCTTATCATTAAGACAGGGGGCCAATGAGCAGTTCTTC.

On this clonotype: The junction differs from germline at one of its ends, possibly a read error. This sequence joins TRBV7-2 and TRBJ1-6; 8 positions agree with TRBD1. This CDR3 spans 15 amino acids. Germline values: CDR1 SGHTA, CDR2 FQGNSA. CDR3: CAGRYTTGGGSPLHF. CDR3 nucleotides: TGTGCCGGCAGATATACTACAGGGGGGGGCTCACCCCTCCACTTT.

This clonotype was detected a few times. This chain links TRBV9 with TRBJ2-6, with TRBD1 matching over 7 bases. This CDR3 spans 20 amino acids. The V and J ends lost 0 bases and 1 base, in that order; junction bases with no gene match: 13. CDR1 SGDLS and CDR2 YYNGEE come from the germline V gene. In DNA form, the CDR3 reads TGTGCCAGCAGCGTAGCCCCGCCAGGGGGACCGCCTTCTGGGGCCAACGTCCTGACTTTC. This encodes CASSVAPPGGPPSGANVLTF.

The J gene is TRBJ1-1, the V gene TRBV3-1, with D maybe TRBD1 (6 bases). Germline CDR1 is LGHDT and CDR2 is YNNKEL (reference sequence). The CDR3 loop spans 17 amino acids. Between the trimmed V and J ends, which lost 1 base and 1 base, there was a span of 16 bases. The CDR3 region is CASSQGRGAGTNTEAFF. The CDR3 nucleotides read TGTGCCAGCAGCCAAGGGAGGGGGGCTGGGACGAACACTGAAGCTTTCTTT.

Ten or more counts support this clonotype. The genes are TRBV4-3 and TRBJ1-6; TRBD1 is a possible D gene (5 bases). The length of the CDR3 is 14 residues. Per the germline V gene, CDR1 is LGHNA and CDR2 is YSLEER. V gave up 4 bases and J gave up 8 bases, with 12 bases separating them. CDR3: CASSLQGADSPLHF. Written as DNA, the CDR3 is TGCGCCAGCAGCCTTCAGGGCGCCGATTCACCCCTCCACTTT.

CDR3: CASSFHREFQPQHF. The CDR3 DNA follows: TGTGCCAGCAGTTTTCATCGGGAATTCCAGCCCCAGCATTTT. The J gene is TRBJ1-5, the V gene TRBV28; D is unresolved. The V and J ends lost 3 bases and 7 bases respectively, with 13 bases between them. Germline CDR1 reads MDHEN; CDR2 reads SYDVKM. The CDR3 spans 14 residues.

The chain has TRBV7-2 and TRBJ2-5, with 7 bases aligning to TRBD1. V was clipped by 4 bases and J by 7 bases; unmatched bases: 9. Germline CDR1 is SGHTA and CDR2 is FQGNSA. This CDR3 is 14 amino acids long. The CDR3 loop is CASSSGQIRGTQYF. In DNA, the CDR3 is TGTGCCAGCAGCTCGGGACAGATAAGAGGGACCCAGTACTTC.

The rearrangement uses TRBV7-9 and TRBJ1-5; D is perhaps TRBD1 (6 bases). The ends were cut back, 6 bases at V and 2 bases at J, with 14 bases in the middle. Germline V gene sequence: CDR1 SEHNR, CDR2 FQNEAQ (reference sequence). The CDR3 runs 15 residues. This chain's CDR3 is CASSHDRTGNQPQHF. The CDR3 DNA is TGTGCCAGCAGTCACGACAGGACGGGCAATCAGCCCCAGCATTTT.

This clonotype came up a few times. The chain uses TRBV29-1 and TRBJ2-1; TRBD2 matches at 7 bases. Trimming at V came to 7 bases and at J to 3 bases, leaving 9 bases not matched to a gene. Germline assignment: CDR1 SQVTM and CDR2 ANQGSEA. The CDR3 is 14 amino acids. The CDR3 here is CSASLALHYNEQFF. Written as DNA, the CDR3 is TGCAGCGCCTCACTAGCGCTCCACTACAATGAGCAGTTCTTC.

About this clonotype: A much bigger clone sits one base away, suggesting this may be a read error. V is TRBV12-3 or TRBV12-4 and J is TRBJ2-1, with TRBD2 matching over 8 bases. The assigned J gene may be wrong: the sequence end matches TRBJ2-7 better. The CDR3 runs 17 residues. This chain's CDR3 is CASSLGVGLGSYNEQYF. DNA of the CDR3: TGTGCCAGCAGTCTTGGAGTGGGACTAGGCTCCTACAATGAGCAGTACTTC.

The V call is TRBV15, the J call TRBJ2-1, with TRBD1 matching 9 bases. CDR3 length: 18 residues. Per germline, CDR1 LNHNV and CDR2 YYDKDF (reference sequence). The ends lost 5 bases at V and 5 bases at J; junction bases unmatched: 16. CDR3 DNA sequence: TGTGCCACCAGCGGATCCCACACCGGGACAGGGAACGACAATGAGCAGTTCTTC. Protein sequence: CATSGSHTGTGNDNEQFF.

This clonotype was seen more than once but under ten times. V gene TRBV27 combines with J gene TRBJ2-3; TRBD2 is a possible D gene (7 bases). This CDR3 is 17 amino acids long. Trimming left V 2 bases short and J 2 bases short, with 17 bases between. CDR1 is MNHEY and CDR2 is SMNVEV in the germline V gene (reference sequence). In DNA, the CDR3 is TGTGCCAGCAGTTTACTCGGGGGGCATATTAACACAGATACGCAGTATTTT. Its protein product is CASSLLGGHINTDTQYF.

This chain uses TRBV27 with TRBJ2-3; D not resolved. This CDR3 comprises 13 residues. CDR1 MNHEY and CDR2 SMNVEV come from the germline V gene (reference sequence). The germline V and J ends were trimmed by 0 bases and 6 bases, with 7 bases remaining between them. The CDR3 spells CASSLSMWDTQYF. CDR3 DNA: TGTGCCAGCAGTTTATCTATGTGGGATACGCAGTATTTT.

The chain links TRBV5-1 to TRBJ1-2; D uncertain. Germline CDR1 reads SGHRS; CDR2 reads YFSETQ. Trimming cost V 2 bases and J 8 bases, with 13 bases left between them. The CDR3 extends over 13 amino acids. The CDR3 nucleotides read TGCGCCAGCAGCTTCGAAGGTGAGATAGGCTACACCTTC. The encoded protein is CASSFEGEIGYTF.

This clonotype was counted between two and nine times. The CDR3 protein is CASSLTGMDYGYTF. Here the CDR3 DNA reads TGTGCCAGCAGTCTGACAGGGATGGACTATGGCTACACCTTC. The gene calls are TRBV28 and TRBJ1-2, with 7 bases matching TRBD1. Trimming removed 5 bases from V and 3 bases from J; junction bases left unmatched: 6. CDR1 and CDR2 from the germline V gene are MDHEN and SYDVKM. The CDR3 has 14 amino acids.

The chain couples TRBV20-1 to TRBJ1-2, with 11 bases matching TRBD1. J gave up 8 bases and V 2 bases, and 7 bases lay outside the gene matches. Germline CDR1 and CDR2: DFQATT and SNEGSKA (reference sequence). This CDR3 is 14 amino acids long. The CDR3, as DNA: TGCAGTGCTAGACGCGGACAGGGGGCTGAAGGCTACACCTTC. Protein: CSARRGQGAEGYTF.

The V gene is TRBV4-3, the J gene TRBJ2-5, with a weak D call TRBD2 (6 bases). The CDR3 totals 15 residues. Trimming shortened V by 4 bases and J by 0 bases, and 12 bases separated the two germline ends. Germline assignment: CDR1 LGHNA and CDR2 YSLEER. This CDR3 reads CASSRDRDYQETQYF. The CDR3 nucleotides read TGCGCCAGCAGCCGGGACCGGGACTACCAAGAGACCCAGTACTTC.

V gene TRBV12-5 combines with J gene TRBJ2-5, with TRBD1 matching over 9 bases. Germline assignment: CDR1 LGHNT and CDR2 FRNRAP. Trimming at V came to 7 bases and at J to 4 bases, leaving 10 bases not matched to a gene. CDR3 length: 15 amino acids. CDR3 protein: CASAQGGTGRETQYF. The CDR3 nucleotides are TGTGCTAGTGCCCAAGGGGGGACAGGGAGAGAGACCCAGTACTTC.

CDR3 sequence reads: CSARVGDLEAFF. DNA for the CDR3: TGCAGTGCTAGAGTAGGGGACCTGGAAGCTTTCTTT. The chain has TRBV20-1 and TRBJ1-1; D possibly corresponds to TRBD1 (5 bases). The V end was cut by 1 base, the J end by 8 bases, with 11 bases between. The CDR3 spans 12 residues. CDR1 is DFQATT and CDR2 is SNEGSKA in the germline V gene (reference sequence).

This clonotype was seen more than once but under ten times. The CDR3 region is CASSFLGQGGQETQYF. CDR3 coding DNA: TGTGCCAGCAGCTTTCTGGGACAGGGGGGACAAGAGACCCAGTACTTC. V is TRBV7-2 and J is TRBJ2-5; 11 nucleotides agree with TRBD1. The CDR3 is made up of 16 amino acids. The V segment lost 3 bases and the J segment 2 bases; nucleotides outside the gene matches: 5. CDR1 and CDR2 from the germline V gene are SGHTA and FQGNSA. The variable domain in full, completed from reference TRBV7-2 and TRBJ2-5, reads GAGVSQSPSNKVTEKGKDVELRCDPISGHTALYWYRQSLGQGLEFLIYFQGNSAPDKSGLPSDRFSAERTGGSVSTLTIQRTQQEDSAVYLCASSFLGQGGQETQYFGPGTRLLVL.

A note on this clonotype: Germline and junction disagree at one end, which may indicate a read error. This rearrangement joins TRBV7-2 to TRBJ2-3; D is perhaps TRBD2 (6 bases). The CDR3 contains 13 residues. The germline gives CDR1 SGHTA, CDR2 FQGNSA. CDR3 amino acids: CAGSFTGEHTQYF. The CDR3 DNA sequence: TGTGCCGGCAGCTTCACGGGGGAGCATACGCAGTATTTT.

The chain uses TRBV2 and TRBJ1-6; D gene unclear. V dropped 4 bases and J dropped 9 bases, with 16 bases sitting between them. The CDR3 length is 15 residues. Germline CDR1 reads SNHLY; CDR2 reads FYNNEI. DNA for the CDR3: TGTGCCAGCAGTGCTCTACCACGAAATGGTTCACCCCTCCACTTT. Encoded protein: CASSALPRNGSPLHF.

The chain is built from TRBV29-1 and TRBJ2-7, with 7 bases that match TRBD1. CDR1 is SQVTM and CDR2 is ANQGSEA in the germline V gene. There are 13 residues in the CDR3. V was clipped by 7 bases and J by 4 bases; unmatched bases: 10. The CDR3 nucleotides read TGCAGCGCTGCGGACAGGCCTAGTTACGAGCAGTACTTC. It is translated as CSAADRPSYEQYF.

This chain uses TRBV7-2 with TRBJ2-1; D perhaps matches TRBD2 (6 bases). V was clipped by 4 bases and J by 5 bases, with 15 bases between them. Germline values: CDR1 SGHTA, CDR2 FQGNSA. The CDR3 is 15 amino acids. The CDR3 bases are TGTGCCAGCAGCTCTACTAGCCGGAATCACAATGAGCAGTTCTTC. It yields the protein CASSSTSRNHNEQFF.

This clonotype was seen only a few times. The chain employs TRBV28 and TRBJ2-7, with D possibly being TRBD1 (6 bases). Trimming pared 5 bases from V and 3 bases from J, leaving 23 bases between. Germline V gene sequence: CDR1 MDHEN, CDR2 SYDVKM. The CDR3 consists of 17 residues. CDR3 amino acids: CASSLPRGSSIRYEQYF. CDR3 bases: TGTGCCAGCAGTCTTCCCAGGGGCTCGAGTATACGCTACGAGCAGTACTTC.